These 2 T cell receptor beta chains were all obtained from the same sample, sequenced in a study of shared clonotypes between healthy human individuals (dated by TCRdb to 2018 to 2020). CD8 naive samples were obtained by positive selection for CCR7 among CD45RO-negative cells, yielding a CD45RA+CCR7+ population from which TemRA cells were excluded. Library prep was done by the immunoSEQ multiplex PCR assay. What TCRdb holds here is the immuneACCESS table cut down to in-frame rearrangements. Part of the clones is not present; checked against another copy, under half of the missing clones reflect an unresolved V gene, and the others are unexplained. This sample lists about 1.9 million clones; 93% were detected once. Roughly 1.7% of the sample is in the top ten clones. Sample: naive CD8+ T cells from PBMCs. Interpreted using the paper, the cell subset or site label stands for: CD45RA+CCR7+. The receptors were sampled from a man between 18 and 29 years old in good health. Some clones in this sample may be carry-over from other donors' samples.

The chain is built from TRBV4-3 and TRBJ2-3; D is undetermined. From germline, CDR1 is LGHNA and CDR2 YSLEER. V was cut by 0 bases and J by 2 bases, with 6 bases left in between. The CDR3 sequence is 14 residues long. CDR3 loop: CASSQDSDTDTQYF. The CDR3 DNA sequence: TGCGCCAGCAGCCAAGACAGCGACACAGATACGCAGTATTTT.

This clone was detected a few times. V usage is TRBV4-2 and J usage is TRBJ1-1; 11 bases are shared with TRBD1. The CDR3 has 17 residues. The J segment lost 3 bases and the V segment lost 4 bases, leaving 10 bases of the junction unmatched. Germline V lookup: CDR1 LGHNA, CDR2 YNFKEQ. CDR3 in DNA: TGTGCCAGCAGCCCTCGGGACAGGGGGGTTCGGGACACTGAAGCTTTCTTT. It specifies CASSPRDRGVRDTEAFF.